The subject of this entry is one TCR beta chain. Its cognate antigen is unknown. Trimming shortened V by 5 bases and J by 4 bases, and 8 bases separated the two germline ends. The CDR3 is 12 residues long. Germline CDR1 MDHEN, CDR2 SYDVKM. The data belong to a study of cytomegalovirus exposure and HLA in healthy donors. The PCR had 60 Vbeta and 13 Jbeta primers. Generated by immunoSEQ multiplex PCR, the TCRdb table keeps only in-frame clones and is missing some. Found here are 90,000 to 100,000 clones, roughly 67% of them singletons; the top ten hold more than 5%. General study findings and limits: A list of 150 or so TCR beta chains associated with cytomegalovirus was given.

The sequencing sample was made of PBMCs. The receptor comes from a boy aged 5-17 years in good health and CMV-seropositive. V is TRBV28 and J is TRBJ1-2; D gene uncertain. CDR3 nucleotide sequence: TGTGCCAGCAGTCCTCGTCTCTATGGCTACACCTTC. Residues: CASSPRLYGYTF.